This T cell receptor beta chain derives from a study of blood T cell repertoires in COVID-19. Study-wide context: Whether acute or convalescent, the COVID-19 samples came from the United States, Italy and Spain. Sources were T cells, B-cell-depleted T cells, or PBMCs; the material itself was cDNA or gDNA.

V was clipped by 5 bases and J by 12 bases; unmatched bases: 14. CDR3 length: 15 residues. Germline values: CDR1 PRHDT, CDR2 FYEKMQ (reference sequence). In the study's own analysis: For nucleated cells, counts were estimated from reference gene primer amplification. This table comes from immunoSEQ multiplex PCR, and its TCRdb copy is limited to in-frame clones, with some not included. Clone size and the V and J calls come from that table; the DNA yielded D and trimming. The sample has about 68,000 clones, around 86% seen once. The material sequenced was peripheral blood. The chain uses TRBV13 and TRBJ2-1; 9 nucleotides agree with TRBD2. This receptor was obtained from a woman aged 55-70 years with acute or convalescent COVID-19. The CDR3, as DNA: TGTGCCAGCAGCACCAAGCGGGGGGTCCCCCAGGGGCAGTTCTTC. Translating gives CASSTKRGVPQGQFF.